This TCR beta chain was profiled in a study of T-cell reconstitution after alpha-beta-depleted transplantation in children. Points from the study as a whole: The authors attributed T-cell counts and diversity one year after transplant mostly to newly produced T cells. As was reported, about two months after transplant, alpha-beta T cells came from several hundred expanded graft clones. Surviving recipient T cells and thymic progenitors underlay high day-60 TCRbeta diversity in some patients.

Germline CDR1 is SGHVS and CDR2 is FQNEAQ. This CDR3 contains 16 residues. Unmatched junction bases numbered 9, after V lost 5 bases and J lost 3 bases. In the case of this clonotype: What it binds is unknown.

A TCRbeta library incorporating unique molecular identifiers was prepared. A single record per CDR3 protein comes from TCRdb applying MiXCR to the PCR reads. In the table there are about 100,000 distinct CDR3 sequences, around 6.4% of which are singletons. The material sequenced was PBMCs, mostly from graft donor cells, taken 360 days after TCRalphabeta/CD19-depleted stem cell transplant. This receptor was taken from a male patient under 10 years old who had a stem cell transplant for acute lymphoblastic leukemia, so the T cells may come from the graft donor. The chain has TRBV7-8 and TRBJ2-5, with 10 bases matching TRBD1. The CDR3 DNA reads TGTGCCAGCAGCCGGCGACAGGGGGCAAACAAAGAGACCCAGTACTTC. As protein: CASSRRQGANKETQYF.